The present entry profiles one TCR beta chain with its context. No antigen is known for it. These data are taken from a study of shared clonotypes between healthy human individuals. Study-level points and caveats: Sampling was confined to blood; repertoires within tissues likely differ.

Germline values: CDR1 MNHNY, CDR2 SVGAGI (reference sequence). The CDR3 is 14 amino acids. Trimming stripped 0 bases from V and 6 bases from J, with 11 bases between. Only in-frame clones appear in the TCRdb table, and some are missing; sequencing was by immunoSEQ multiplex PCR. The sample comprises 2 million to 2.5 million clones, under 95% of which are singletons, and 0.3% to 0.45% rests with the top ten. The TCR originated in a man aged 18 to 35 in good health. Some clones in this sample may be carry-over from other donors' samples. The sequenced material came from naive CD4+ T cells from PBMCs. As for subset: CD45RA+ positively selected. V is TRBV6-6 and J is TRBJ2-5; D is unclear. The CDR3: CASSYSVNRKTQYF. CDR3 in DNA: TGTGCCAGCAGTTACTCGGTGAATCGGAAGACCCAGTACTTC.